These T cell receptor beta chains were read from a single sample in a study of Graves' ophthalmopathy and Graves' hyperthyroidism. Via MiXCR, TCRdb re-called the multiplex PCR reads, giving one row per CDR3 protein. This table holds about 160,000 distinct CDR3 sequences, under 45% found once. The specimen was peripheral blood. The receptors shown here come from a man aged 30 to 45 with Graves' ophthalmopathy. Both conserved end residues are part of each CDR3. A D gene is named only where the DNA matches it firmly. Rows give clone size only sometimes, using once, few, many, or a class for an expanded clone.

v_call	d_call	j_call	clone_size	cdr3_aa	cdr3_nt
TRBV7-3	TRBD1	TRBJ1-2	many	CASSLPGGSGYTF	TGTGCCAGCAGCTTACCAGGGGGCTCTGGCTACACCTTC
TRBV12-3/TRBV12-4	-	TRBJ1-5	-	CASSYNNQPQHF	TGTGCCAGCAGTTACAACAACCAGCCCCAGCATTTT
TRBV6-4	-	TRBJ1-1	many	CASSPFGRNTEAFF	TGTGCCAGCAGCCCTTTCGGCAGGAACACTGAAGCTTTCTTT
TRBV6-1	TRBD1	TRBJ2-7	-	CASEGQHFSYEQYF	TGTGCCAGCGAGGGACAGCATTTCTCCTACGAGCAGTACTTC
TRBV7-2	TRBD2	TRBJ2-7	many	CASRAGAGGSTGEQYF	TGTGCCAGCAGGGCGGGAGCGGGGGGGTCTACGGGGGAGCAGTACTTC
TRBV6-1	-	TRBJ1-1	-	CASSPRPTGYNTEAFF	TGTGCCAGCAGTCCCCGGCCGACAGGATATAACACTGAAGCTTTCTTT
TRBV27	TRBD2	TRBJ2-7	many	CASSLQRGAYEQYF	TGTGCCAGCAGTTTACAGCGGGGGGCCTACGAGCAGTACTTC
TRBV6-5	TRBD1	TRBJ2-2	many	CASNRRQGTGELFF	TGTGCCAGCAATCGGCGACAGGGTACCGGGGAGCTGTTTTTT
TRBV6-1	TRBD1	TRBJ2-7	few	CASTTTPGQSYEQYF	TGTGCCAGCACCACCACGCCGGGACAGTCCTACGAGCAGTACTTC
TRBV27	-	TRBJ1-2	-	CATFHTGNGYTF	TGTGCCACCTTCCATACAGGGAATGGCTACACCTTC
TRBV2	-	TRBJ1-1	-	CASSEDSGDFAEAFF	TGTGCCAGCAGTGAAGATTCTGGGGACTTCGCTGAAGCTTTCTTT
TRBV20-1	-	TRBJ2-7	-	CSARRPSAPYEQYF	TGCAGTGCCCGACGGCCTAGCGCCCCCTACGAGCAGTACTTC
TRBV6-1	TRBD1	TRBJ2-5	-	CASSRDRVLETQYF	TGTGCCAGCAGCCGGGACAGGGTTTTGGAGACCCAGTACTTC
TRBV4-1	TRBD1	TRBJ2-6	many	CASRSRTGGRDGANVLTF	TGCGCCAGCAGATCCCGGACAGGGGGAAGGGATGGGGCCAACGTCCTGACTTTC
TRBV6-2/TRBV6-3	-	TRBJ1-5	many	CASSSSGQSQPQHF	TGTGCCAGCAGTTCTTCAGGGCAGAGTCAGCCCCAGCATTTT
TRBV20-1	-	TRBJ1-1	many	CSARAQRSTEAFF	TGCAGTGCTAGAGCCCAGAGAAGCACTGAAGCTTTCTTT
TRBV10-3	-	TRBJ1-5	-	CAISESIGNQPQHF	TGTGCCATCAGTGAGTCTATTGGCAATCAGCCCCAGCATTTT
TRBV28	TRBD1	TRBJ2-7	-	CASSSHLWTGLYEQYF	TGTGCCAGCAGTTCACACCTATGGACAGGTCTCTACGAGCAGTACTTC
TRBV28	-	TRBJ1-1	many	CASSLGGRFEAFF	TGTGCCAGCAGTTTAGGGGGGAGGTTTGAAGCTTTCTTT
TRBV4-2	TRBD1	TRBJ1-6	many	CASSPRTGTITSPLHF	TGTGCCAGCAGCCCGCGGACAGGGACAATCACTTCACCCCTCCACTTT
TRBV11-2	TRBD1	TRBJ1-6	once	CASSRQGFTLHF	TGTGCCAGCAGTCGACAGGGGTTTACCCTCCACTTT
TRBV7-3	-	TRBJ1-1	-	CASSFNSGPLRPTEAFF	TGTGCCAGCAGCTTTAATTCGGGACCCCTTCGGCCGACTGAAGCTTTCTTT
TRBV28	TRBD1	TRBJ1-3	-	CASRTGTGAGNTIYF	TGTGCCAGCAGGACCGGGACAGGGGCTGGAAACACCATATATTTT
TRBV6-2/TRBV6-3	TRBD2	TRBJ2-2	-	CASLTRASGNTGELFF	TGTGCCAGCTTAACTCGGGCTAGCGGGAACACCGGGGAGCTGTTTTTT
TRBV28	TRBD2	TRBJ2-5	-	CASSQGTSGLTQETQYF	TGTGCCAGCAGTCAAGGGACTAGCGGGCTAACCCAAGAGACCCAGTACTTC
TRBV25-1	-	TRBJ2-5	-	CASTDGHRFETQYF	TGTGCCAGCACGGATGGTCACAGGTTTGAGACCCAGTACTTC
TRBV19	TRBD1	TRBJ1-5	-	CASSIQGGDQPQHF	TGTGCCAGTAGTATCCAGGGGGGGGATCAGCCCCAGCATTTT
TRBV30	TRBD1	TRBJ2-4	-	CALTGGANIQYF	TGTGCCCTTACAGGGGGCGCGAACATTCAGTACTTC
TRBV28	TRBD1	TRBJ2-7	many	CASSETGTGIYEQYF	TGTGCCAGCAGCGAAACCGGGACAGGGATCTACGAGCAGTACTTC
TRBV4-2	-	TRBJ2-5	many	CASNNPAPRGTQETQYF	TGTGCCAGCAACAACCCAGCCCCTCGGGGTACACAAGAGACCCAGTACTTC
TRBV12-3/TRBV12-4	-	TRBJ1-1	many	CASTPRVTAEAFF	TGTGCCAGCACTCCGAGGGTGACGGCTGAAGCTTTCTTT
TRBV6-2/TRBV6-3	TRBD2	TRBJ2-7	-	CASSSGGVSREQYF	TGTGCCAGCAGTTCGGGGGGAGTTAGCCGCGAGCAGTACTTC
TRBV7-2	TRBD1	TRBJ1-6	-	CASSLAIQQGASSPLHF	TGTGCCAGCAGCTTAGCCATTCAACAGGGGGCGAGTTCACCCCTCCACTTT
TRBV2	TRBD1	TRBJ1-2	many	CASRDREGYGYTF	TGTGCCAGCAGGGACAGGGAGGGCTATGGCTACACCTTC
TRBV2	TRBD1	TRBJ2-5	-	CASTEGQGPQETQYF	TGTGCCAGCACCGAAGGACAGGGGCCGCAAGAGACCCAGTACTTC
TRBV6-5	-	TRBJ2-5	-	CASSYSKYQETQYF	TGTGCCAGCAGTTACAGCAAGTACCAAGAGACCCAGTACTTC
TRBV7-3	-	TRBJ2-7	many	CASSFNWGREQYF	TGTGCCAGCAGCTTTAACTGGGGGCGCGAGCAGTACTTC
TRBV4-1	-	TRBJ1-6	many	CASSGRAGPYNSPLHF	TGCGCCAGCAGCGGGCGAGCCGGGCCATATAATTCACCCCTCCACTTT
TRBV7-2	-	TRBJ2-7	many	CASSLGGQYGNEQYF	TGTGCCAGCAGCTTAGGGGGCCAATACGGTAACGAGCAGTACTTC
TRBV12-3/TRBV12-4	-	TRBJ2-7	many	CASSTRLGEQYF	TGTGCCAGCAGTACAAGACTGGGCGAGCAGTACTTC
TRBV6-5	-	TRBJ2-7	-	CASSSQGANYEQYF	TGTGCCAGCAGTTCCCAGGGTGCGAACTACGAGCAGTACTTC
TRBV11-1	TRBD2	TRBJ2-5	-	CASSLVSFTTSGKVSRETQYF	TGTGCCAGCAGCTTAGTGAGCTTTACGACTAGCGGGAAGGTCTCCCGGGAGACCCAGTACTTC
TRBV2	-	TRBJ2-2	-	CASSELPGADTGELFF	TGTGCCAGCAGTGAATTACCCGGGGCGGACACCGGGGAGCTGTTTTTT
TRBV6-5	TRBD1	TRBJ1-2	-	CASSYGDRVYGYTF	TGTGCCAGCAGTTACGGGGACAGAGTCTATGGCTACACCTTC
TRBV12-3/TRBV12-4	-	TRBJ2-7	many	CASSLLDLSYEQYF	TGTGCCAGCAGTTTATTGGACCTCTCCTACGAGCAGTACTTC
TRBV12-3/TRBV12-4	TRBD2	TRBJ2-7	many	CASSLAMGLAISEQYF	TGTGCCAGCAGTTTAGCGATGGGACTAGCGATAAGCGAGCAGTACTTC
TRBV28	TRBD1	TRBJ1-5	few	CASSILGQVGQPQHF	TGTGCCAGCAGTATTCTGGGACAGGTTGGTCAGCCCCAGCATTTT
TRBV10-3	TRBD1	TRBJ2-5	many	CAISGEMGQEHKETQYF	TGTGCCATCAGTGGGGAAATGGGACAGGAGCACAAAGAGACCCAGTACTTC
TRBV28	-	TRBJ1-2	-	CASSGYRDGYTF	TGTGCCAGCAGTGGTTACAGGGACGGCTACACCTTC
TRBV20-1	TRBD1	TRBJ1-1	many	CSAYWTGGTEAFF	TGCAGTGCTTATTGGACAGGGGGCACTGAAGCTTTCTTT
TRBV2	TRBD1	TRBJ2-5	many	CATQYERQGAGETQYF	TGTGCCACACAGTACGAAAGACAGGGGGCAGGGGAGACCCAGTACTTC